The present T cell receptor beta chain was sequenced within a study of shared clonotypes between healthy human individuals. The table came from immunoSEQ multiplex PCR; TCRdb's copy has only in-frame clones and leaves some out. Of some 2,100,000 clones in the sample, roughly 91% are singletons; the top ten hold over 1.5%. Terminally differentiated effector memory CD45RA+ cells were excluded from the naive CD8 cells, which were CD45RO-negative and positively selected for CCR7. Germline V gene sequence: CDR1 SGHRS, CDR2 YFSETQ. The CDR3 has 15 amino acids. V lost 0 bases to trimming and J lost 3 bases, with 12 bases between them. In this sample, this clone turned up a few times.

The rearrangement links TRBV5-1 to TRBJ1-1, with D hard to call. Sequenced sample: naive CD8+ T cells from PBMCs. The sequence was obtained from a man in his late teens or twenties in good health. Some clones in this sample may be carry-over from other donors' samples. The CDR3 DNA follows: TGCGCCAGCAGCTTGGAGTGGGCTGTAGACACTGAAGCTTTCTTT. Its protein is CASSLEWAVDTEAFF.